This TCR beta chain was observed in a study of T cell repertoires in cytomegalovirus infection. Study overall: Based on public TCR beta signatures, there were indications of CMV infection and of a matching HLA type.

TCRdb fed the reads into MiXCR, producing one record per CDR3 protein. The top ten clones hold under 15% of a sample with fewer than 1,000,000 distinct CDR3 sequences, roughly 31% of them seen once. General observations from the study: Predominance within the ex vivo response was attributable to HLA-C-restricted CMV-specific TCR beta clonotypes. Frequencies of public TCR beta families were cumulated, and this identified carriers of CMV plus the relevant HLA.

Per germline, CDR1 MNHEY and CDR2 SMNVEV (reference sequence). The CDR3 has 15 residues. V lost 4 bases to trimming and J lost 4 bases, with 14 bases between them. Worth noting for this clonotype: No antigen is known for it.

The sequence derives from a human donor in good health (CMV status not recorded). Some clones in this sample may be carry-over from other donors' samples. The chain joins TRBV27 to TRBJ2-1, with D possibly TRBD2 on 5 matching bases. This material consisted of cultured CD8+ T cells from PBMCs, taken from culture after CMV antigen stimulation. In DNA form, the CDR3 reads TGTGCCAGCAGTTCGAGCCGCCGGGGATACAATGAGCAGTTCTTC. It translates to CASSSSRRGYNEQFF.